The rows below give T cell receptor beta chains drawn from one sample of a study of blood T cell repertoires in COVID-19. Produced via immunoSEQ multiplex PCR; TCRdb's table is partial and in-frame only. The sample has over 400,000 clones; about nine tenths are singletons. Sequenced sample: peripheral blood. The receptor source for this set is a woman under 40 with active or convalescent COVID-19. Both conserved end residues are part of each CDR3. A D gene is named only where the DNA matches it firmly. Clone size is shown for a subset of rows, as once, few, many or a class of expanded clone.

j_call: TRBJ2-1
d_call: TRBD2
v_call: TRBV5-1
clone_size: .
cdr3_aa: CASSLDGLAGNYEQFF
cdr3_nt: TGCGCCAGCAGCTTGGACGGGCTAGCGGGTAACTATGAGCAGTTCTTC

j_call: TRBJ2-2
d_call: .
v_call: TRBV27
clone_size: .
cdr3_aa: CASSLGRVSYGELFF
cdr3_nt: TGTGCCAGCAGTTTAGGCAGGGTGTCCTACGGGGAGCTGTTTTTT

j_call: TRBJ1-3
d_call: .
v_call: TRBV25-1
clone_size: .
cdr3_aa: CASSDSSGNTIYF
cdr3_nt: TGTGCCAGCAGTGACAGCTCTGGAAACACCATATATTTT

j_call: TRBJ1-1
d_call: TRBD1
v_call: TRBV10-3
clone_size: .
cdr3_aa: CAISESGGGRTEAFF
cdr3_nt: TGTGCCATCAGTGAGTCAGGAGGGGGCCGGACTGAAGCTTTCTTT

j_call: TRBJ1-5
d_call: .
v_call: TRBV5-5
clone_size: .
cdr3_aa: CASSPNSYSNQPQHF
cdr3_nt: TGTGCCAGCAGCCCGAACAGTTATAGCAATCAGCCCCAGCATTTT

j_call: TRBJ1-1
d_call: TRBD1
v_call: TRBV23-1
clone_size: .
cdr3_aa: CASRLLGQGPNTEAFF
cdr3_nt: TGCGCCAGCAGACTATTAGGACAGGGTCCGAACACTGAAGCTTTCTTT

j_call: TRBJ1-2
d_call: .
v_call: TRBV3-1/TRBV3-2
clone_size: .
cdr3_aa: CASSPGAGYTF
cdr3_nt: TGTGCCAGCAGCCCCGGTGCTGGCTACACCTTC

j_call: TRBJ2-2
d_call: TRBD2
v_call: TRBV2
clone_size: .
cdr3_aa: CASSDTSGNTGELFF
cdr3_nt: TGTGCCAGCAGTGATACTAGCGGGAACACCGGGGAGCTGTTTTTT

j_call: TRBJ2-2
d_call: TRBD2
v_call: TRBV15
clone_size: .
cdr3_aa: CATSRDRSGLAGRPGGELFF
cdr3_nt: TGTGCCACCAGCAGAGATCGATCGGGACTAGCGGGAAGGCCGGGCGGGGAGCTGTTTTTT

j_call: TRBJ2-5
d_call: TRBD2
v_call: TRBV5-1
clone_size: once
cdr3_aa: CASSLDPGGWETQYF
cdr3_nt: TGCGCCAGCAGCTTGGACCCGGGAGGCTGGGAGACCCAGTACTTC

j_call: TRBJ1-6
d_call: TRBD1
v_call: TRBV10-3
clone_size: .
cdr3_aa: CAISQGVTANSPLHF
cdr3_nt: TGTGCCATCAGTCAGGGGGTTACGGCTAATTCACCCCTCCACTTT

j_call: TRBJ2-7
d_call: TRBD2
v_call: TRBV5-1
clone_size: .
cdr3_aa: CASSVGLAGRYGRYEQYF
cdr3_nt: TGCGCCAGCAGCGTGGGACTAGCGGGGCGCTACGGGAGATACGAGCAGTACTTC

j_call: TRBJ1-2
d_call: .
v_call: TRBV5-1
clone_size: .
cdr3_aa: CASSLVSGREDYGYTF
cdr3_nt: TGCGCCAGCAGCTTGGTATCGGGCAGGGAGGACTATGGCTACACCTTC

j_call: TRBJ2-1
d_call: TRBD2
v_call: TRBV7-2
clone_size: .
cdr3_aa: CASSFGLATYNEQFF
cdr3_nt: TGTGCCAGCAGCTTCGGACTAGCTACCTACAATGAGCAGTTCTTC

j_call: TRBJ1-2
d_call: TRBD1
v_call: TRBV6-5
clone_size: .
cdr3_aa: CASSYGQGVRGYTF
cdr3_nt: TGTGCCAGCAGTTATGGGCAGGGGGTTCGCGGCTACACCTTC

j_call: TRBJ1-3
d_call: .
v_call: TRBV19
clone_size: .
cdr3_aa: CASSIRLNSGNTIYF
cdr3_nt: TGTGCCAGTAGTATCCGGTTAAACTCTGGAAACACCATATATTTT

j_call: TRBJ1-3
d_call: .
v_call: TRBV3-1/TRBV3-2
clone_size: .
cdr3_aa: CASSSRGSSGNTIYF
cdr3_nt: TGTGCCAGCAGCAGCCGCGGCAGCTCTGGAAACACCATATATTTT

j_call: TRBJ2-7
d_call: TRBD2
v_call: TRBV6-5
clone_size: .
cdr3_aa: CASRKRLAGGEEQYF
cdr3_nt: TGTGCCAGCAGGAAACGACTAGCGGGAGGGGAAGAGCAGTACTTC

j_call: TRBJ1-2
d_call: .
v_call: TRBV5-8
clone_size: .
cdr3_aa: CASSASVGYTF
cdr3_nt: TGTGCCAGCAGCGCTTCAGTTGGCTACACCTTC

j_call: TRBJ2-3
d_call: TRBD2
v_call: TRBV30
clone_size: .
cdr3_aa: CAWEPGLAGSTDTQYF
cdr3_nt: TGTGCCTGGGAACCGGGACTAGCGGGCAGCACAGATACGCAGTATTTT

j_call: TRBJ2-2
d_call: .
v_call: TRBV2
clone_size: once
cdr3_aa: CASSERAAGTGELFF
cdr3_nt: TGTGCCAGCAGTGAGAGGGCGGCGGGCACCGGGGAGCTGTTTTTT

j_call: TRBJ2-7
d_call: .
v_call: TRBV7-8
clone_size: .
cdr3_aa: CASSPNSDSTYEQYF
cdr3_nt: TGTGCCAGCAGCCCGAACTCGGACAGTACCTACGAGCAGTACTTC

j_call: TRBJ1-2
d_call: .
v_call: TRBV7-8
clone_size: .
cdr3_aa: CASSLPMSGYGYTF
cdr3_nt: TGTGCCAGCAGCTTACCCATGTCAGGCTATGGCTACACCTTC

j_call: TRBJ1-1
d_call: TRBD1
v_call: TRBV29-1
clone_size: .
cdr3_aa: CSVSWRGQNTEAFF
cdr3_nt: TGCAGCGTTTCCTGGAGGGGGCAGAACACTGAAGCTTTCTTT

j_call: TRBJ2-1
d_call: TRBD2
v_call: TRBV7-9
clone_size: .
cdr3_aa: CASTLFSGRGLNEQFF
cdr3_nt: TGTGCCAGCACCCTATTTAGCGGGAGAGGGCTCAATGAGCAGTTCTTC

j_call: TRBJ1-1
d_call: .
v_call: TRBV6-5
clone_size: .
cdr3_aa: CASSIGNPEAFF
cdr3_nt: TGTGCCAGCAGTATCGGGAACCCTGAAGCTTTCTTT

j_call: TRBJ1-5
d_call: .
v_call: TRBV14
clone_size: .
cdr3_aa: CASSQDWEVGCNQPQHF
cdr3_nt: TGTGCCAGCAGCCAAGATTGGGAGGTGGGGTGCAATCAGCCCCAGCATTTT

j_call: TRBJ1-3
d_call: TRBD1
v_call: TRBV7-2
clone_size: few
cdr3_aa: CASSPPGTVSSGNTIYF
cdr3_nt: TGTGCCAGCAGCCCTCCCGGGACAGTGAGCTCTGGAAACACCATATATTTT

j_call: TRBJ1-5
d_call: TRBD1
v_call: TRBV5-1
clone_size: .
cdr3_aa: CASSFFQGGQPQHF
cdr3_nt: TGCGCCAGCAGCTTTTTTCAGGGGGGACAGCCCCAGCATTTT

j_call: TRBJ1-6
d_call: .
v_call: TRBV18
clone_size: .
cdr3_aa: CASSPPFTTYNSPLHF
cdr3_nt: TGTGCCAGCTCACCACCGTTCACAACCTATAATTCACCCCTCCACTTT

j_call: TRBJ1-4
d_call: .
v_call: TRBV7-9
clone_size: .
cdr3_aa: CASSSRARGEKLFF
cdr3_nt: TGTGCCAGCAGCTCCCGAGCCCGAGGGGAAAAACTGTTTTTT

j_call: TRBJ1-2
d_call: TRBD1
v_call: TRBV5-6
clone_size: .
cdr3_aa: CASSSRDSSYGYTF
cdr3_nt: TGTGCCAGCAGCTCACGGGACAGTTCCTATGGCTACACCTTC

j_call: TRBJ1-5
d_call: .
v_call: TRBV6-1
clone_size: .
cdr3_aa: CASSEQGGNSNQPQHF
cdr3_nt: TGTGCCAGCAGTGAACAGGGAGGAAATAGCAATCAGCCCCAGCATTTT

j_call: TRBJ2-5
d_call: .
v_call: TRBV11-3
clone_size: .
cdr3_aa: CASSLGQRPQYF
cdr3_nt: TGTGCCAGCAGCTTAGGGCAGCGACCCCAGTACTTC

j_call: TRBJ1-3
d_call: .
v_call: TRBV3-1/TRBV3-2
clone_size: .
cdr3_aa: CASSHPLGPGNTIYF
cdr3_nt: TGTGCCAGCAGCCATCCTCTGGGGCCTGGAAACACCATATATTTT

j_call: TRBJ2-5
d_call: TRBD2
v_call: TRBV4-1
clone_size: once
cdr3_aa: CASSQGLAGEETQYF
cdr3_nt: TGCGCCAGCAGCCAGGGACTAGCGGGGGAAGAGACCCAGTACTTC

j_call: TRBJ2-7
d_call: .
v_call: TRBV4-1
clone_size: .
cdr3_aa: CASSQDPQGNYEQYF
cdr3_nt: TGCGCCAGCAGCCAAGACCCGCAGGGGAACTACGAGCAGTACTTC

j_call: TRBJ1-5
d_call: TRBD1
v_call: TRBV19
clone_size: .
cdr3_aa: CASRMTGSNQPQHF
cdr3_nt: TGTGCCAGTCGTATGACAGGGAGCAATCAGCCCCAGCATTTT

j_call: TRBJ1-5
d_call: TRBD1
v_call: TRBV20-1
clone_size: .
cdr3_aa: CSASRSGTGDPNQPQHF
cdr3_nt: TGCAGTGCTAGTCGCTCCGGGACAGGGGATCCCAATCAGCCCCAGCATTTT

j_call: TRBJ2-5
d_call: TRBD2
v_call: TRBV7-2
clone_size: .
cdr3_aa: CASSLSPGGEETQYF
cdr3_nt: TGTGCCAGCAGCTTAAGCCCGGGGGGGGAGGAGACCCAGTACTTC

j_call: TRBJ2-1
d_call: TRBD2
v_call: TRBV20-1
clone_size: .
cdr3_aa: CSASPSGGYEQFF
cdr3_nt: TGCAGTGCTAGTCCCAGCGGGGGCTATGAGCAGTTCTTC

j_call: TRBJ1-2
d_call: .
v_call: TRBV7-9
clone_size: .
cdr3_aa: CASSLVPGNYGYTF
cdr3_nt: TGTGCCAGCAGCTTAGTTCCAGGCAACTATGGCTACACCTTC

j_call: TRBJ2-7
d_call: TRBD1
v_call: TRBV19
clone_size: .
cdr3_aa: CASSRTGTGVKGEQYF
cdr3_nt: TGTGCCAGTAGTCGCACCGGGACAGGGGTGAAGGGCGAGCAGTACTTC

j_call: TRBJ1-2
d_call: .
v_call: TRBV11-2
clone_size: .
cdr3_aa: CASSLEGGNYGYTF
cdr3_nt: TGTGCCAGCAGCTTAGAAGGCGGGAACTATGGCTACACCTTC

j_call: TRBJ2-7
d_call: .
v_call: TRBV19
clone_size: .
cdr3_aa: CASSIDPQAGTYEQYF
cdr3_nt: TGTGCCAGTAGTATAGACCCCCAGGCGGGGACCTACGAGCAGTACTTC

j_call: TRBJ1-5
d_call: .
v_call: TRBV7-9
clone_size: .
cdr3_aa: CASSRGFGNQPQHF
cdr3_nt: TGTGCCAGCAGCCGAGGGTTCGGAAATCAGCCCCAGCATTTT

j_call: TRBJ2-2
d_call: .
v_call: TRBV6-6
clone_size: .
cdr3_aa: CASSHTGVAGELFF
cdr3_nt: TGTGCCAGCAGTCACACCGGGGTAGCCGGGGAGCTGTTTTTT

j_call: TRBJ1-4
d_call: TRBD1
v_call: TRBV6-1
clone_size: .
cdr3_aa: CASSEAGGQGYEKLFF
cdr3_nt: TGTGCCAGCAGTGAAGCGGGCGGACAGGGTTATGAAAAACTGTTTTTT

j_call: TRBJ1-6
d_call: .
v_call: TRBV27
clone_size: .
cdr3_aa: CASSFATYNSPLHF
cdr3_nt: TGTGCCAGCAGTTTCGCCACTTATAATTCACCCCTCCACTTT

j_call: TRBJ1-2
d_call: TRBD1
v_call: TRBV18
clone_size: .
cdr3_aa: CASSDGTGGVYGYTF
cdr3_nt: TGTGCCAGCTCAGACGGGACAGGGGGTGTCTATGGCTACACCTTC

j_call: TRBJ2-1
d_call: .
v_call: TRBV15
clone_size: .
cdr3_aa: CATSGTGGYEQFF
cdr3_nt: TGTGCCACCAGCGGGACTGGGGGTTATGAGCAGTTCTTC

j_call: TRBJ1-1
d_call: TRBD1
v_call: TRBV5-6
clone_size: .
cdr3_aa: CASSTDRITEAFF
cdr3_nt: TGTGCCAGCAGCACGGACAGGATCACTGAAGCTTTCTTT